Many counts were recorded for the clone carrying this TCR beta chain. The target antigen is unknown. TCRdb analysed the 5' RACE reads with MiXCR anew, one entry per CDR3 protein. This table has roughly 220,000 distinct CDR3 sequences, roughly 10% appearing once. This specimen belongs to a study of T-cell memory formation after mild COVID-19. Study summary: TCR clustering was largely donor specific. General study points: Clones contracting day 15 to 85 were balanced CD4/CD8; later expanders leaned CD4+. Mainly CM and EM harbored the contracting CD4+ clones; mainly EMRA harbored the CD8+ ones. Pre-infection memory held some responding clones, suggesting pre-existing cross-reactive T cells responded.

The length of the CDR3 is 13 residues. CDR1 is SGHRS and CDR2 is YFSETQ in the germline V gene. With 4 bases clipped from V and 3 bases from J, the junction kept 3 bases outside the gene matches. This receptor was obtained from a young man who had mild COVID-19 (a few samples of this study predate the infection). Cell type and time point are not known. The V and J genes are TRBV5-1 and TRBJ1-1, with 7 bases fitting TRBD1. The material sequenced was PBMCs or a T cell subset sorted from them (not recorded which). In DNA, the CDR3 is TGCGCCAGCAGCGTTGACAGGGACACTGAAGCTTTCTTT. It is translated as CASSVDRDTEAFF.